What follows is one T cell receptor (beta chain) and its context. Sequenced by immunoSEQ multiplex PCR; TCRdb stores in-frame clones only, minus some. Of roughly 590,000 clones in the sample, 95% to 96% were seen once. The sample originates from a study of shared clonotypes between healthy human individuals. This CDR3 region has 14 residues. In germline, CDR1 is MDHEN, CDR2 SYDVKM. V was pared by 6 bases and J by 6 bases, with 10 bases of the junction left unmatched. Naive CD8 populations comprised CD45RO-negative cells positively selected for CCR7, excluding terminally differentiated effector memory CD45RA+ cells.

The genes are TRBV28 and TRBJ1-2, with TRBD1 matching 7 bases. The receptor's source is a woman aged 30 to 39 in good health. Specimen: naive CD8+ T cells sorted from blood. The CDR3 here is CASRLTGDRHGYTF. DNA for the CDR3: TGTGCCAGCAGACTTACAGGGGATCGTCATGGCTACACCTTC.